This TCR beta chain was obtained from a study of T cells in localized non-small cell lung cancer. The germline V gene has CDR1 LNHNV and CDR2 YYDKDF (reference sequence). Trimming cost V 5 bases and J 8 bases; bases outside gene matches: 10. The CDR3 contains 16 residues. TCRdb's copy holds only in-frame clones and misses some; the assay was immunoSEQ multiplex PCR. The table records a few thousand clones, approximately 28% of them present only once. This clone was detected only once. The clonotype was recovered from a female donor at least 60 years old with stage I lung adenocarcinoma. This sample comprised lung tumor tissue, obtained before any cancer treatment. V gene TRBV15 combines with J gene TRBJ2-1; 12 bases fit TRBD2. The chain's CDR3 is CATSPQRLAGVDEQFF. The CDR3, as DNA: TGTGCCACCAGCCCCCAAAGACTAGCGGGAGTAGATGAGCAGTTCTTC.